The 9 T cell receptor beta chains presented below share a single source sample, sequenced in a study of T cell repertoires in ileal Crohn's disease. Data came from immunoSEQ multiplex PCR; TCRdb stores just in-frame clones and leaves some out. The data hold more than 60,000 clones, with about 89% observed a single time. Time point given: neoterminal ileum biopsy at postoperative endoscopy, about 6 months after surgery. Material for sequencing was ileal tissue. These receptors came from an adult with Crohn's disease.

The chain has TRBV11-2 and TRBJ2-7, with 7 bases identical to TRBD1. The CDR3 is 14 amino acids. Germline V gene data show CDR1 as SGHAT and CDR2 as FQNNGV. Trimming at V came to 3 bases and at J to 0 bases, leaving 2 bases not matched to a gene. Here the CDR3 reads CASSFGDSSYEQYF. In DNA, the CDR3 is TGTGCCAGCAGCTTCGGGGACAGCTCCTACGAGCAGTACTTC.

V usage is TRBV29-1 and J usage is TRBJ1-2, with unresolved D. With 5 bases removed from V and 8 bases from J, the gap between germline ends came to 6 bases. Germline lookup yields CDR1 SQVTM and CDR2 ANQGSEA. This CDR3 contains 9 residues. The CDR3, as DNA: TGCAGCGTTTCGGAGGGCTACACCTTC. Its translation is CSVSEGYTF.

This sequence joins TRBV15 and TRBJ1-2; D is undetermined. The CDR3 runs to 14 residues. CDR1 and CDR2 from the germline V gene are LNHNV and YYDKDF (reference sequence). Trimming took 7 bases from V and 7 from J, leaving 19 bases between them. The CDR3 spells CATKPPGESGGYTF. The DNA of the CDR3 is TGTGCCACCAAGCCACCCGGAGAGTCGGGTGGCTACACCTTC.

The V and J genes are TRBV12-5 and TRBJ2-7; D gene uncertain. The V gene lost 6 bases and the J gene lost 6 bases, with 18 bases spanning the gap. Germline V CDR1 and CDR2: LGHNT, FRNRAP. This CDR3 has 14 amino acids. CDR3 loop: CASGLPAATGEQYF. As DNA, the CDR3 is TGTGCTAGTGGCCTTCCCGCGGCAACCGGCGAGCAGTACTTC.

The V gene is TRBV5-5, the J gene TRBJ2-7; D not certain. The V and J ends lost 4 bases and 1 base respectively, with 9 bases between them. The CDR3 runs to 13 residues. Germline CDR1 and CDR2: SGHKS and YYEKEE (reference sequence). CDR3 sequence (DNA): TGTGCCAGCAGCCTTCAACAGTCCTACGAGCAGTACGTC. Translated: CASSLQQSYEQYV.

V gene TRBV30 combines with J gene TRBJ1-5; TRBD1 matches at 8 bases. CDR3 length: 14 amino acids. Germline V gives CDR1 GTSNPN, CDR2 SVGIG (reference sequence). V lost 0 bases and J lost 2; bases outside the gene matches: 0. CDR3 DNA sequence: TGTGCCTGGAGTGTGACAGGGGGCAATCAGCCCCAGCATTTT. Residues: CAWSVTGGNQPQHF.

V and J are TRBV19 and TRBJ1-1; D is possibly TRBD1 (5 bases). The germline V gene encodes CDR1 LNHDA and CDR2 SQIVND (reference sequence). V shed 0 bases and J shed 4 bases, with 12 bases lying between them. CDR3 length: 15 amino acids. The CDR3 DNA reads TGTGCCAGTAGTATAGATCTGGGGGGAGGCACTGAAGCTTTCTTT. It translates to CASSIDLGGGTEAFF.

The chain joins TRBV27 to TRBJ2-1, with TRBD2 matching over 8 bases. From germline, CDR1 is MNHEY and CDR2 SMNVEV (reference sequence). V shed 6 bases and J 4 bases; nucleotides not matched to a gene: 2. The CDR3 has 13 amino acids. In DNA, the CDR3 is TGTGCCAGCAGGATAGCGGGATACAATGAGCAGTTCTTC. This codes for CASRIAGYNEQFF.

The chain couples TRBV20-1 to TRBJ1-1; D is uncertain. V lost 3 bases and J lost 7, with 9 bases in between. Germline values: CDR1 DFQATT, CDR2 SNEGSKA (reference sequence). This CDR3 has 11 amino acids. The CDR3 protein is CSARVAVEAFF. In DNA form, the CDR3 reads TGCAGTGCTAGGGTGGCGGTTGAAGCTTTCTTT.